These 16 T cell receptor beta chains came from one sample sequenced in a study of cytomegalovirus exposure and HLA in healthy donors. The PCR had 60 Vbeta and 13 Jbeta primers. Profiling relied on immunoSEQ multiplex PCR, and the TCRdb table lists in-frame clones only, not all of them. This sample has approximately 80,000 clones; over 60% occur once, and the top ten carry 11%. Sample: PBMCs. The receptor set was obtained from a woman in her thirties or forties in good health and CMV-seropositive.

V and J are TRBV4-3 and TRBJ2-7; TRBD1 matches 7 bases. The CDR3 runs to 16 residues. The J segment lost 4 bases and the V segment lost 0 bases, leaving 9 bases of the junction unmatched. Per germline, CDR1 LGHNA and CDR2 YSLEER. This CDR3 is CASSQEHIGTEYEQYF. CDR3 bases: TGCGCCAGCAGCCAAGAGCATATTGGGACAGAATACGAGCAGTACTTC.

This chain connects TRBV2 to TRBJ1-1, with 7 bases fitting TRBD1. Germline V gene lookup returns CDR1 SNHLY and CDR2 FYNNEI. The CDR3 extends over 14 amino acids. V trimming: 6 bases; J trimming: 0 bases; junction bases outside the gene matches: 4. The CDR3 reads CASRGDSLNTEAFF. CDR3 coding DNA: TGTGCCAGCAGGGGGGACAGCCTGAACACTGAAGCTTTCTTT.

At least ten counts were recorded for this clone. The CDR3 DNA reads TGTGCCATCAGCAGGACAGGTAGCACAGATACGCAGTATTTT. This encodes CAISRTGSTDTQYF. This chain links TRBV10-3 with TRBJ2-3; TRBD1 aligns across 7 bases. The CDR3 runs to 14 residues. From germline, CDR1 is ENHRY and CDR2 SYGVKD. The J segment lost 0 bases and the V segment lost 6 bases, leaving 3 bases of the junction unmatched.

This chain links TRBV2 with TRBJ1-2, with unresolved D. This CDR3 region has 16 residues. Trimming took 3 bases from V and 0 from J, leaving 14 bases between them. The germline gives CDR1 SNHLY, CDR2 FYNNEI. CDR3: CASSEEDQEPNYGYTF. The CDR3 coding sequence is TGTGCCAGCAGTGAGGAGGACCAGGAGCCTAACTATGGCTACACCTTC. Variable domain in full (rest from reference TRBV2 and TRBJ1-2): EPEVTQTPSHQVTQMGQEVILRCVPISNHLYFYWYRQILGQKVEFLVSFYNNEISEKSEIFDDQFSVERPDGSNFTLKIRSTKLEDSAMYFCASSEEDQEPNYGYTFGSGTRLTVV.

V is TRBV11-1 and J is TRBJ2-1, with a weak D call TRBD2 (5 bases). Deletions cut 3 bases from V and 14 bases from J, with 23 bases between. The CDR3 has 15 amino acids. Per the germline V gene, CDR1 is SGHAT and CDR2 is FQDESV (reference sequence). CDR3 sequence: CASSLDGGPTMLEFF. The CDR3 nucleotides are TGTGCCAGCAGCTTGGACGGAGGACCGACAATGTTGGAGTTCTTC.

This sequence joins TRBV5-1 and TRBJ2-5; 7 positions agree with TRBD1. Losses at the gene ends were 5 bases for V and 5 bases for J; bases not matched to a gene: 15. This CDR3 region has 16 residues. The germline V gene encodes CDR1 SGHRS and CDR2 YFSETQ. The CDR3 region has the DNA TGCGCCAGCAGGCCCTCCCCGGGGACAGTAGGGGAGACCCAGTACTTC. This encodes CASRPSPGTVGETQYF.

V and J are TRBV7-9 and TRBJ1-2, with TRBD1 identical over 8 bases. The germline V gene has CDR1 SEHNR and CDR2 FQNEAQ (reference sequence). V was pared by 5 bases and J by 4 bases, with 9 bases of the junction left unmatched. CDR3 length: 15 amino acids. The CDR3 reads CASSPSTGAIYGYTF. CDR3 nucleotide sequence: TGTGCCAGCAGCCCATCGACAGGGGCTATCTATGGCTACACCTTC.

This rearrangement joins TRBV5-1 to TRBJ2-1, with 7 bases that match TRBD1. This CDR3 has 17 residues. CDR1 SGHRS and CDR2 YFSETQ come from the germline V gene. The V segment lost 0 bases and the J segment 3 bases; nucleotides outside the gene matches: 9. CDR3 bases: TGCGCCAGCAGCTTGGAATTTACGGGACAGTACTACAATGAGCAGTTCTTC. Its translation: CASSLEFTGQYYNEQFF.

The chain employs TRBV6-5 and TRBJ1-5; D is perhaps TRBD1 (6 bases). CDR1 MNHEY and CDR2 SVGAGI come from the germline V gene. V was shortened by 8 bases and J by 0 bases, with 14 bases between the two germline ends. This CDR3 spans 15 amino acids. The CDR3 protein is CASGGSPHSNQPQHF. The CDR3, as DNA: TGTGCCAGCGGGGGCAGTCCCCATAGCAATCAGCCCCAGCATTTT.

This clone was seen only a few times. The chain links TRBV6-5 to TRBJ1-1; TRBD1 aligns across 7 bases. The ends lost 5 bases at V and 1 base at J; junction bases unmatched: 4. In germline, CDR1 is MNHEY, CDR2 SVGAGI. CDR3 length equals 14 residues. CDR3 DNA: TGTGCCAGCAGTCAAGACAGGGAGAACACTGAAGCTTTCTTT. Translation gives CASSQDRENTEAFF.

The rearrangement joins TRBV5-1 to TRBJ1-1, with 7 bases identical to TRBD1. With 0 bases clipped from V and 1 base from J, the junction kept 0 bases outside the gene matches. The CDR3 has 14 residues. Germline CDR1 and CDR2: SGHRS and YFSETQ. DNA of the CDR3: TGCGCCAGCAGCTTGGGGACAGGGAACACTGAAGCTTTCTTT. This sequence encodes CASSLGTGNTEAFF.

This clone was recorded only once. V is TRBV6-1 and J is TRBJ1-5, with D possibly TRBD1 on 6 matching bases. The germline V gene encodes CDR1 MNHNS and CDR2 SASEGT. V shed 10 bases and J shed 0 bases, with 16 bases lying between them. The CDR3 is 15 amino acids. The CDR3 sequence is CATAQGPNSNQPQHF. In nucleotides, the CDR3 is TGTGCCACCGCACAGGGTCCCAATAGCAATCAGCCCCAGCATTTT.

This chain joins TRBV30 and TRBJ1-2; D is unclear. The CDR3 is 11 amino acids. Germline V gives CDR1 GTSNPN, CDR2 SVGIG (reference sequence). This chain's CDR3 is CGGPTNYGYTF. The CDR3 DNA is TGTGGCGGGCCGACTAACTATGGCTACACCTTC.

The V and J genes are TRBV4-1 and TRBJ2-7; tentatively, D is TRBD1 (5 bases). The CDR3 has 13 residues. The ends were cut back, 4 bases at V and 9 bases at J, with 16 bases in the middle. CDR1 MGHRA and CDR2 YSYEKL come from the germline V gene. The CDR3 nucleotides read TGCGCCAGCAGCCTCACTACCCAGGGTCCGCAGTACTTC. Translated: CASSLTTQGPQYF.

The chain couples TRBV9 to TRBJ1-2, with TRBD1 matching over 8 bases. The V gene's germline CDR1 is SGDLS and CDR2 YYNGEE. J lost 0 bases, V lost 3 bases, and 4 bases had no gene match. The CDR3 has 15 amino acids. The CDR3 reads CASSAGTGSNYGYTF. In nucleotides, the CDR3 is TGTGCCAGCAGCGCAGGGACAGGATCTAACTATGGCTACACCTTC.

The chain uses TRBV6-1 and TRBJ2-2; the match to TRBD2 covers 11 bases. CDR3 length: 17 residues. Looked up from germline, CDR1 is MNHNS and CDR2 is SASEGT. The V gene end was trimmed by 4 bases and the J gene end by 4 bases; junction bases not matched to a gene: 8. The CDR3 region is CASSAPFGTSGTGELFF. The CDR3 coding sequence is TGTGCCAGCAGTGCTCCTTTCGGGACTAGCGGCACCGGGGAGCTGTTTTTT.